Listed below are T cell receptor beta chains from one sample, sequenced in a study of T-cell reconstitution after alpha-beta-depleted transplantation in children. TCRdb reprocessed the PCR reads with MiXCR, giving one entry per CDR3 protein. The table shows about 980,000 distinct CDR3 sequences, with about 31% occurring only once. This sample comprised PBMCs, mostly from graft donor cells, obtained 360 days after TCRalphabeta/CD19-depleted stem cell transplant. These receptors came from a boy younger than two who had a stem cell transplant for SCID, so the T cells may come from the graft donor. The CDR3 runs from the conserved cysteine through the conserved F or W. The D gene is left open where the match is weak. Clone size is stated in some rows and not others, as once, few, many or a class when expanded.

CASSQDRGTQSTGELFF	TGTGCCAGCAGCCAAGATCGCGGAACACAGAGCACCGGGGAGCTGTTTTTT	TRBJ2-2	.	.	TRBV3-1
CASSFPDGASYNEQFF	TGTGCCAGCAGCTTTCCAGATGGGGCTTCCTACAATGAGCAGTTCTTC	TRBJ2-1	.	.	TRBV5-6
CSVPHRGTDTQYF	TGCAGTGTCCCACACAGGGGCACAGATACGCAGTATTTT	TRBJ2-3	few	.	TRBV20-1
CASSQDPQLHRYF	TGCGCCAGCAGCCAAGACCCTCAGTTACACCGGTACTTC	TRBJ2-7	.	.	TRBV4-1
CASSPAEAFF	TGTGCCAGCTCACCTGCTGAAGCTTTCTTT	TRBJ1-1	.	.	TRBV18
CASSYGTSGVVFEQFF	TGTGCCAGCAGTTACGGGACTAGCGGGGTAGTCTTTGAGCAGTTCTTC	TRBJ2-1	few	TRBD2	TRBV6-2/TRBV6-3
CASSLRNPGRTGELFF	TGTGCCAGCAGCTTACGTAATCCAGGGCGCACCGGGGAGCTGTTTTTT	TRBJ2-2	.	.	TRBV7-2
CASSLEWRGNNNEQFF	TGTGCCAGCAGCTTGGAGTGGCGGGGGAACAACAATGAGCAGTTCTTC	TRBJ2-1	.	TRBD2	TRBV5-6
CASSLQQGAMNTEAFF	TGCGCCAGCAGCTTGCAGCAGGGGGCGATGAACACTGAAGCTTTCTTT	TRBJ1-1	.	TRBD1	TRBV5-1
CASPTGLGTEAFF	TGTGCCAGTCCCACAGGTCTAGGGACTGAAGCTTTCTTT	TRBJ1-1	.	.	TRBV28
CASSPPDGKETQYF	TGTGCCAGCAGCCCGCCGGACGGAAAAGAGACCCAGTACTTC	TRBJ2-5	.	.	TRBV7-2
CASSPSGTGTNTEAFF	TGTGCCAGCAGCCCCTCTGGGACAGGGACGAACACTGAAGCTTTCTTT	TRBJ1-1	.	TRBD1	TRBV7-6
CATSRKAQATYEQYF	TGTGCCACCAGCAGAAAGGCACAGGCTACCTACGAGCAGTACTTC	TRBJ2-7	.	.	TRBV15
CASSRPTKGGNYGYTF	TGTGCCAGCAGCCGACCAACCAAGGGAGGGAACTATGGCTACACCTTC	TRBJ1-2	.	.	TRBV4-2
CSAQPDRGQAFF	TGCAGTGCTCAACCAGACAGGGGGCAAGCTTTCTTT	TRBJ1-1	.	TRBD1	TRBV20-1
CASSLGDRVHEQFF	TGTGCCAGCAGCTTAGGGGACAGGGTCCATGAGCAGTTCTTC	TRBJ2-1	few	TRBD1	TRBV7-3
CSGRQTKETQYF	TGCAGCGGGCGGCAGACTAAAGAGACCCAGTACTTC	TRBJ2-5	.	.	TRBV29-1
CASRPISGANVLTF	TGTGCCAGCAGGCCTATCTCTGGGGCCAACGTCCTGACTTTC	TRBJ2-6	few	.	TRBV12-3/TRBV12-4
CATGTGGGYEQYF	TGTGCCACCGGAACAGGGGGCGGATACGAGCAGTACTTC	TRBJ2-7	once	TRBD1	TRBV5-5
CASSIVDNEQFF	TGTGCCAGTAGTATAGTCGACAATGAGCAGTTCTTC	TRBJ2-1	.	.	TRBV19
CASSLLIMVGGLTEAFF	TGTGCCAGCAGCTTATTAATAATGGTGGGGGGCCTAACTGAAGCTTTCTTT	TRBJ1-1	.	.	TRBV7-2
CASSSRAHWGGYTF	TGTGCCAGCAGCTCCCGGGCTCATTGGGGAGGCTACACCTTC	TRBJ1-2	few	.	TRBV12-3/TRBV12-4
CASSQIPGDTNEQFF	TGCGCCAGCAGCCAGATACCCGGCGATACCAATGAGCAGTTCTTC	TRBJ2-1	few	.	TRBV4-1
CASWRGGSYNEQFF	TGTGCCAGCTGGCGAGGGGGCTCCTACAATGAGCAGTTCTTC	TRBJ2-1	.	.	TRBV27
CSASRDPRGTGELFF	TGCAGTGCTAGCCGGGACCCCCGGGGCACCGGGGAGCTGTTTTTT	TRBJ2-2	.	.	TRBV20-1
CASSYSLEGLAYEQYF	TGTGCCAGCAGTTACTCCCTAGAAGGGCTAGCCTACGAGCAGTACTTC	TRBJ2-7	.	.	TRBV6-2/TRBV6-3
CASSYSTGGPGEQFF	TGTGCCAGCAGTTACTCCACGGGGGGGCCTGGTGAGCAGTTCTTC	TRBJ2-1	.	TRBD2	TRBV6-2/TRBV6-3
CSAGVNTGELFF	TGCAGCGCAGGAGTTAACACCGGGGAGCTGTTTTTT	TRBJ2-2	.	.	TRBV29-1
CASSYAGDRGRDTQYF	TGTGCCAGCAGTTACGCCGGGGACAGGGGGCGAGATACGCAGTATTTT	TRBJ2-3	few	TRBD1	TRBV12-3/TRBV12-4
CSARAGGTNTGELFF	TGCAGTGCTAGAGCAGGGGGAACGAACACCGGGGAGCTGTTTTTT	TRBJ2-2	many	TRBD1	TRBV20-1
CASSLLGLNYNEQFF	TGTGCCAGCAGTCTCCTCGGACTGAACTACAATGAGCAGTTCTTC	TRBJ2-1	.	.	TRBV6-2/TRBV6-3
CASSLGQVTTNEKLFF	TGCGCCAGCAGCTTGGGACAGGTCACAACTAATGAAAAACTGTTTTTT	TRBJ1-4	few	.	TRBV5-1
CASRNLAVVDEQYF	TGCGCCAGCAGGAATTTGGCAGTCGTCGACGAGCAGTACTTC	TRBJ2-7	.	.	TRBV5-1
CASSRPGQGGYDEQFF	TGTGCCAGCAGCCGACCGGGACAGGGGGGTTACGATGAGCAGTTCTTC	TRBJ2-1	few	TRBD1	TRBV6-1
CASSPVTGRAGELFF	TGCGCCAGCAGCCCGGTGACAGGGAGGGCCGGGGAGCTGTTTTTT	TRBJ2-2	.	.	TRBV5-1
CASSQEGLQGDEQYF	TGTGCCAGCAGCCAAGAAGGCTTACAGGGTGACGAGCAGTACTTC	TRBJ2-7	.	.	TRBV4-2
CASSLDRDLYEQYF	TGTGCCAGCAGCTTAGATCGGGACCTCTACGAGCAGTACTTC	TRBJ2-7	.	.	TRBV7-2
CASSPTSEVMDREQYF	TGTGCCAGCAGCCCGACTAGCGAAGTCATGGATCGCGAGCAGTACTTC	TRBJ2-7	.	TRBD2	TRBV11-2
CASSLLGTTASTDTQYF	TGCGCCAGCAGCTTGCTGGGGACTACGGCTAGCACAGATACGCAGTATTTT	TRBJ2-3	few	TRBD2	TRBV5-1
CASSQPDRGSTEAFF	TGTGCCAGCAGCCAGCCCGACAGGGGAAGTACTGAAGCTTTCTTT	TRBJ1-1	few	TRBD1	TRBV7-2
CASSFTGSSQYF	TGCGCCAGCAGCTTTACAGGGAGTTCGCAGTACTTC	TRBJ2-7	.	.	TRBV5-1
CASSLGGRRDNSPLHF	TGTGCCAGCAGCTTAGGGGGAAGACGGGATAATTCACCCCTCCACTTT	TRBJ1-6	few	.	TRBV7-9
CASSQVKGVNQPQHF	TGTGCCAGCAGCCAAGTTAAGGGGGTTAATCAGCCCCAGCATTTT	TRBJ1-5	few	.	TRBV3-1
CAITGASNQPQHF	TGTGCCATTACAGGGGCTAGCAATCAGCCCCAGCATTTT	TRBJ1-5	.	TRBD1	TRBV24-1
CASSLVGRQARAAFF	TGTGCCAGCAGCTTAGTAGGGAGACAGGCTCGGGCGGCTTTCTTT	TRBJ1-1	.	.	TRBV7-9
CATSDPGGNQETQYF	TGTGCCACCAGTGACCCCGGCGGGAACCAAGAGACCCAGTACTTC	TRBJ2-5	.	.	TRBV24-1
CATSDSPGPNEQFF	TGTGCCACCAGTGATTCCCCGGGCCCCAATGAGCAGTTCTTC	TRBJ2-1	few	.	TRBV24-1
CASSLAPGGTEAFF	TGTGCCAGCAGCTTAGCTCCGGGGGGCACTGAAGCTTTCTTT	TRBJ1-1	.	.	TRBV7-8
CSMEKGGFGADTQYF	TGCAGCATGGAGAAGGGAGGCTTCGGGGCAGATACGCAGTATTTT	TRBJ2-3	.	.	TRBV29-1
CASSPGQQMTGELFF	TGTGCCAGCAGCCCGGGACAGCAGATGACCGGGGAGCTGTTTTTT	TRBJ2-2	few	TRBD1	TRBV7-9